The 13 T cell receptor beta chains below were found in one sample sequenced in a study of blood T cell repertoires in COVID-19. The table came from immunoSEQ multiplex PCR; TCRdb's copy has only in-frame clones and leaves some out. The data hold about 150,000 clones, with 87% observed a single time. Sample: PBMCs or T cells enriched from blood (not recorded which). The receptors were sampled from a woman aged 40-49 years who had been exposed to COVID-19.

V gene TRBV5-4 combines with J gene TRBJ2-7; 7 bases line up with TRBD1. The V gene's germline CDR1 is SGHNT and CDR2 YYREEE (reference sequence). This CDR3 is 14 amino acids long. The J segment lost 3 bases and the V segment lost 4 bases, leaving 7 bases of the junction unmatched. The CDR3 protein is CASSTKRDSYEQYF. In nucleotides, the CDR3 is TGTGCCAGCAGCACCAAGAGGGACAGCTACGAGCAGTACTTC.

This chain links TRBV5-1 with TRBJ1-4, with D perhaps matching TRBD1 (6 bases). V was shortened by 6 bases and J by 4 bases, with 13 bases between the two germline ends. This CDR3 region has 14 residues. Germline values: CDR1 SGHRS, CDR2 YFSETQ. CDR3 DNA sequence: TGCGCCAGCACTCAGGGGTCCGGTAATGAAAAACTGTTTTTT. As protein: CASTQGSGNEKLFF.

CDR3 residues: CASSIQGGSYEQYF. The CDR3, as DNA: TGCGCCAGCAGCATCCAGGGAGGTTCCTACGAGCAGTACTTC. The chain uses TRBV5-1 and TRBJ2-7, with TRBD2 as a possible D gene (6 bases). This CDR3 is built from 14 residues. V lost 4 bases and J 1 base, leaving 12 bases between the germline ends. Per germline, CDR1 SGHRS and CDR2 YFSETQ.

The V and J genes are TRBV10-2 and TRBJ1-5; D gene uncertain. This CDR3 is 15 amino acids long. The germline V and J ends were trimmed by 7 bases and 4 bases, with 17 bases remaining between them. Germline CDR1 WSHSY, CDR2 SAAADI. Here the CDR3 reads CASTEGTAVNQPQHF. The DNA of the CDR3 is TGCGCCAGCACCGAGGGCACGGCCGTAAATCAGCCCCAGCATTTT.

V gene TRBV6-5 combines with J gene TRBJ1-4, with D possibly being TRBD1 (5 bases). The germline V gene encodes CDR1 MNHEY and CDR2 SVGAGI. The CDR3 totals 14 residues. Trimming cost V 6 bases and J 8 bases, with 16 bases left between them. In nucleotides, the CDR3 is TGTGCCAGCAGACGACAGTCGGGTCGGGAAAAACTGTTTTTT. It codes for CASRRQSGREKLFF.

The CDR3 sequence: CASSPLAGDTGELFF. CDR3 DNA sequence: TGTGCCAGCTCACCACTGGCCGGGGACACCGGGGAGCTGTTTTTT. The chain carries TRBV18 and TRBJ2-2; D possibly corresponds to TRBD2 (5 bases). The ends were cut back, 1 base at V and 3 bases at J, with 9 bases in the middle. This CDR3 has 15 amino acids. CDR1 and CDR2 (germline): KGHSH, LQKENI.

The chain is built from TRBV4-1 and TRBJ1-4; D might be TRBD1 (6 bases). Per germline, CDR1 MGHRA and CDR2 YSYEKL. The CDR3 loop spans 15 amino acids. Trimming cost V 5 bases and J 4 bases, with 14 bases left between them. The CDR3 bases are TGCGCCAGCAGCTCTACAGGGATTGGTAATGAAAAACTGTTTTTT. It specifies CASSSTGIGNEKLFF.

This clone was recorded only once. The chain has TRBV6-5 and TRBJ2-7; 11 positions match TRBD1. Trimming removed 10 bases from V and 4 bases from J; junction bases left unmatched: 6. Per germline, CDR1 MNHEY and CDR2 SVGAGI. The CDR3 is 13 amino acids. CDR3 in DNA: TGTGCCACTCCGGGGGACAGGGGGTACGAGCAGTACTTC. Translating gives CATPGDRGYEQYF.

V is TRBV25-1 and J is TRBJ1-4, with 7 bases aligning to TRBD1. V trimming: 4 bases; J trimming: 7 bases; junction bases outside the gene matches: 9. The CDR3 sequence is 15 residues long. Germline values: CDR1 MGHDK, CDR2 SYGVNS. CDR3 loop: CASSVYRGVGEKLFF. CDR3 sequence (DNA): TGTGCCAGCAGTGTCTACAGGGGAGTGGGTGAAAAACTGTTTTTT.

V and J are TRBV4-1 and TRBJ1-2; 9 bases align to TRBD1. V lost 7 bases, J lost 0 bases, and 9 bases stayed unmatched. Germline values: CDR1 MGHRA, CDR2 YSYEKL. CDR3 length equals 16 residues. For the CDR3, the DNA is TGCGCCAGCAACCACGTTGGACAGGGGACTAACTATGGCTACACCTTC. Amino acid sequence: CASNHVGQGTNYGYTF.

J is TRBJ1-2 and V is TRBV7-6; D might be TRBD1 (6 bases). Germline V gene data show CDR1 as SGHVS and CDR2 as FNYEAQ. V shed 5 bases and J shed 4 bases, with 20 bases lying between them. This CDR3 has 16 amino acids. CDR3 protein: CASSTMGGGLGYGYTF. The CDR3 DNA reads TGTGCCAGCAGCACCATGGGAGGGGGGCTAGGCTATGGCTACACCTTC.

This clone appeared once. The chain uses TRBV7-9 and TRBJ2-1, with D perhaps TRBD2 (6 bases). This CDR3 is 16 amino acids long. V was shortened by 5 bases and J by 2 bases, with 16 bases between the two germline ends. Germline V gene data show CDR1 as SEHNR and CDR2 as FQNEAQ (reference sequence). CDR3 DNA sequence: TGTGCCAGCAGCCTACCGGAGGGTGTCACCTACAATGAGCAGTTCTTC. As protein: CASSLPEGVTYNEQFF.

The rearrangement links TRBV7-6 to TRBJ2-2, with TRBD1 matching over 7 bases. Unmatched junction bases numbered 2, after V lost 2 bases and J lost 8 bases. Germline CDR1 SGHVS, CDR2 FNYEAQ. This CDR3 has 13 residues. CDR3 nucleotides: TGTGCCAGCAGCTTAACAGGGGAGGGGGAGCTGTTTTTT. It encodes CASSLTGEGELFF.